This T cell receptor (beta chain) comes out of a study of cytomegalovirus exposure and HLA in healthy donors. V trimming: 5 bases; J trimming: 8 bases; junction bases outside the gene matches: 5. The germline V gene has CDR1 SGHVS and CDR2 FQNEAQ. This CDR3 is built from 13 residues. Remarks on this clone: Its matching antigen is unknown.

The PCR made use of 60 Vbeta and 13 Jbeta primers. Authors' analysis steps: Later analysis identified 88 million or so unique TCR beta chains, approximately 10 million shared. Measured with immunoSEQ multiplex PCR; TCRdb has only the in-frame clones, and not every one. D and trimming were read from the DNA, whereas the V and J calls and clone size are those reported in that table. The table has under 200,000 clones, 82% seen once. As for the donors, each was a healthy bone marrow donor. General study points: Testing in vitro showed a few CMV-associated chains specific for CMV antigens. In a later analysis, compared with equally common non-associated chains, HLA-associated beta chains were more expanded.

This rearrangement joins TRBV7-8 to TRBJ1-2, with 10 positions matching TRBD1. The sequence was collected from a girl aged 5 to 17 in good health and CMV-seropositive. The sequenced sample was PBMCs. This chain's CDR3 is CASSPRTGGGYTF. CDR3 nucleotides: TGTGCCAGCAGCCCTCGGACAGGGGGAGGCTACACCTTC.